These 23 T cell receptor beta chains originate from one sample sequenced in a study of CD8+CD57+ T cells in acquired aplastic anemia. It was genomic DNA that served as the template for profiling TCR beta VDJ and CDR3. MiXCR, applied by TCRdb to the reads, yields one record per CDR3 protein. The table has approximately 160,000 distinct CDR3 sequences, around 40% seen once. The specimen was sorted CD4+, CD8+, or CD8+CD57+ T cells (not recorded which) from PBMCs. The receptors come from a human donor in good health.

This clonotype was counted between two and nine times. V is TRBV30 and J is TRBJ2-7; no reliable D call. Trimming removed 0 bases from V and 9 bases from J, with 18 bases in between. CDR1 GTSNPN and CDR2 SVGIG come from the germline V gene (reference sequence). The CDR3 covers 14 residues. In DNA form, the CDR3 reads TGTGCCTGGAGTGTAGATAGTCTTAGTGTTCGGCAGTACTTC. This codes for CAWSVDSLSVRQYF.

In its sample, this clonotype was seen once. One junction end disagrees with the germline gene, perhaps due to a read error. V and J are TRBV10-3 and TRBJ1-3; D is possibly TRBD1 (6 bases). Germline CDR1 reads ENHRY; CDR2 reads SYGVKD. The CDR3 loop spans 14 amino acids. The CDR3 here is CPMGGGKAGNTIYF. CDR3 sequence (DNA): TGTCCCATGGGGGGGGGCAAGGCTGGAAACACCATATATTTT.

The chain combines TRBV7-3 with TRBJ2-7; 7 positions agree with TRBD1. V was pared by 5 bases and J by 5 bases, with 3 bases of the junction left unmatched. The CDR3 sequence is 12 residues long. Germline V gene data show CDR1 as SGHTA and CDR2 as FQGTGA. CDR3 sequence: CASSHRGDEQYF. The CDR3 DNA reads TGTGCCAGCAGCCACAGGGGCGACGAGCAGTACTTC.

The table lists this clonotype with many counts. The V call is TRBV4-3, the J call TRBJ2-5; TRBD2 is a possible D gene (5 bases). CDR1 is LGHNA and CDR2 is YSLEER in the germline V gene. CDR3 size: 13 residues. V was pared by 0 bases and J by 5 bases, with 7 bases between. CDR3 nucleotides: TGCGCCAGCAGCCAAGAAAGGAGGGAGACCCAGTACTTC. It translates to CASSQERRETQYF.

The chain recombines TRBV29-1 with TRBJ2-3; D perhaps matches TRBD1 (5 bases). With 4 bases removed from V and 3 bases from J, the gap between germline ends came to 11 bases. The CDR3 length is 13 residues. Germline V gene lookup returns CDR1 SQVTM and CDR2 ANQGSEA. CDR3 region: CSVAGRVTDTQYF. DNA for the CDR3: TGCAGCGTTGCTGGCAGGGTAACAGATACGCAGTATTTT.

The chain has TRBV15 and TRBJ1-2; the match to TRBD1 covers 8 bases. The V gene's germline CDR1 is LNHNV and CDR2 YYDKDF (reference sequence). The CDR3 covers 16 residues. The junction had 10 bases not matched to a gene; V was cut back by 1 base and J by 6 bases. The DNA for the CDR3 is TGTGCCACCAGCAGAGTCCAGGCCAGGGGGCAAGATGGCTACACCTTC. It yields the protein CATSRVQARGQDGYTF.

There are many counts of this clonotype. This chain joins TRBV20-1 and TRBJ1-2; 12 nucleotides line up with TRBD1. Trimming took 5 bases from V and 7 from J; bases not matched to a gene: 11. The germline CDR1 and CDR2 sequences are DFQATT and SNEGSKA (reference sequence). The CDR3 covers 15 residues. In DNA form, the CDR3 reads TGCAGTGCTGAGGGTCCGGGACAGGGGGCGCTTGGCTACACCTTC. It translates to CSAEGPGQGALGYTF.

In its sample, this clonotype was seen many times. The genes are TRBV20-1 and TRBJ1-6; possible D gene TRBD1, 5 bases. Germline CDR1 and CDR2: DFQATT and SNEGSKA (reference sequence). The V end lost 0 bases, the J end lost 3 bases, and 9 bases lay between the germline ends. The CDR3 extends over 15 amino acids. CDR3 nucleotides: TGCAGTGCTAGAGACCGGGACGTCTATAATTCACCCCTCCACTTT. Translated, it gives CSARDRDVYNSPLHF.

The genes are TRBV25-1 and TRBJ2-1; TRBD1 aligns across 10 bases. V shed 3 bases, J shed 10 bases, and the junction held 9 bases outside the gene matches. CDR1 and CDR2 (germline): MGHDK, SYGVNS. CDR3 length equals 15 residues. The CDR3: CASSDRDRGWEEQFF. The CDR3 nucleotides read TGTGCCAGCAGTGACCGGGACAGGGGTTGGGAAGAGCAGTTCTTC.

The rearrangement uses TRBV24-1 and TRBJ2-7, with 10 bases fitting TRBD1. Germline trimming cut 5 bases from V and 5 bases from J; bases unmatched to any gene: 11. CDR3 length equals 16 residues. Germline lookup yields CDR1 KGHDR and CDR2 SFDVKD. The CDR3 spells CATSVSAGQGSDEQYF. CDR3 DNA: TGTGCCACCAGTGTGTCGGCGGGACAGGGGTCGGACGAGCAGTACTTC.

V usage is TRBV15 and J usage is TRBJ1-5; D gene uncertain. Germline V gives CDR1 LNHNV, CDR2 YYDKDF (reference sequence). V gave up 5 bases and J gave up 6 bases, with 14 bases separating them. This CDR3 has 14 amino acids. The CDR3 sequence: CATSPRTARQPQHF. DNA for the CDR3: TGTGCCACCAGCCCCCGCACAGCCCGTCAGCCCCAGCATTTT.

The table lists this clonotype with a few counts. This chain connects TRBV7-9 to TRBJ2-7; no reliable D call. The CDR3 spans 13 residues. Trimming removed 0 bases from V and 2 bases from J, with 5 bases in between. Germline V gives CDR1 SEHNR, CDR2 FQNEAQ (reference sequence). As DNA, the CDR3 is TGTGCCAGCAGCTTAGCGCCGGCCTACGAGCAGTACTTC. It encodes CASSLAPAYEQYF.

This clonotype was counted ten times or more. The DNA of the CDR3 is TGTGCCAGCAGTTTATTTGCGGGACAAGCTTACGAGCAGTACTTC. This encodes CASSLFAGQAYEQYF. The chain uses TRBV12-3 or TRBV12-4 and TRBJ2-7, with D perhaps given as TRBD1 or TRBD2 (6 bases each). V was clipped by 2 bases and J by 4 bases, with 15 bases between them. The CDR3 extends over 15 amino acids.

This chain links TRBV19 with TRBJ1-2; TRBD1 might be the D (5 bases). The CDR3 totals 15 residues. The germline gives CDR1 LNHDA, CDR2 SQIVND (reference sequence). The V and J ends lost 9 bases and 1 base respectively, with 18 bases between them. The DNA of the CDR3 is TGTGCCAGCAGCCCTAGGGGCAGACTTAACTATGGCTACACCTTC. This gives the protein CASSPRGRLNYGYTF.

The chain has TRBV19 and TRBJ1-2; D uncertain. Germline assignment: CDR1 LNHDA and CDR2 SQIVND (reference sequence). V was clipped by 8 bases and J by 13 bases, with 17 bases between them. The CDR3 spans 11 residues. The CDR3 sequence is CASGIDRSGTF. The CDR3, as DNA: TGTGCCAGTGGGATAGACCGGAGCGGCACCTTC.

This rearrangement joins TRBV25-1 to TRBJ1-1; TRBD1 agrees at 7 bases. The trim removed 5 bases at V and 1 base at J, leaving 7 bases unmatched. Germline CDR1 reads MGHDK; CDR2 reads SYGVNS. This CDR3 is 15 amino acids long. The CDR3 sequence: CASSKDRRRNTEAFF. The CDR3 nucleotides read TGTGCCAGCAGTAAGGACAGGAGAAGGAACACTGAAGCTTTCTTT.

There are many counts of this clonotype. The genes are TRBV7-3 and TRBJ2-3, with a tentative D call TRBD1 (6 bases). Germline V gives CDR1 SGHTA, CDR2 FQGTGA. V was cut by 5 bases and J by 4 bases, with 13 bases left in between. This CDR3 contains 14 residues. Written as DNA, the CDR3 is TGTGCCAGCAGCCAACAACAGGGTTCAGATACGCAGTATTTT. Translated: CASSQQQGSDTQYF.

This clonotype was seen just once. The CDR3 carries no conserved terminal phenylalanine or tryptophan, so it likely arises from a read error. The DNA is omitted, as the CDR3 cannot be located on it reliably, and the CDR3 follows TCRdb's listing. The CDR3 protein is CATVDSAPL. The chain is built from TRBV15 and TRBJ1-6; the table gives TRBD1 as D, unverified against the DNA. Germline V gene lookup returns CDR1 LNHNV and CDR2 YYDKDF (reference sequence). The CDR3 numbers 9 amino acids, ends counted.

This clonotype occurred many times. This chain uses TRBV9 with TRBJ2-3; D is uncertain. CDR1 and CDR2 (germline): SGDLS, YYNGEE. There are 13 residues in the CDR3. V lost 0 bases, J lost 1 base, and 3 bases lay in between. CDR3 coding DNA: TGTGCCAGCAGCGTAGGCGGCACAGATACGCAGTATTTT. Translating gives CASSVGGTDTQYF.

This clonotype was observed many times. The chain uses TRBV11-2 and TRBJ2-1, with 9 bases identical to TRBD2. V trimming: 1 base; J trimming: 6 bases; junction bases outside the gene matches: 7. The CDR3 runs to 16 residues. Germline loops: CDR1 SGHAT, CDR2 FQNNGV. For the CDR3, the DNA is TGTGCCAGCAGCTTAGGTCGGCTAGCGGGGCGCAATGAGCAGTTCTTC. As protein: CASSLGRLAGRNEQFF.

The genes are TRBV19 and TRBJ2-7; D perhaps matches TRBD2 (6 bases). Between the trimmed V and J ends, which lost 6 bases and 2 bases, there was a span of 14 bases. Germline-derived CDR1 and CDR2 are LNHDA and SQIVND (reference sequence). CDR3 length: 14 amino acids. The CDR3 here is CASSRKGGTYEQYF. The CDR3 nucleotides are TGTGCCAGTAGCCGAAAGGGAGGAACCTACGAGCAGTACTTC.

Concerning this clonotype: One end of the junction varies from germline; a read error may be responsible. The rearrangement links TRBV28 to TRBJ1-3; D is uncertain. Germline-derived CDR1 and CDR2 are MDHEN and SYDVKM. The CDR3 runs to 14 residues. The CDR3 reads CASTLRQTGNTIYF. CDR3 in DNA: TGTGCCAGCACTTTACGCCAGACGGGAAACACCATATATTTT.

A few counts support this clonotype. V and J are TRBV27 and TRBJ2-7, with 10 bases matching TRBD1. CDR3 length: 16 residues. Germline lookup yields CDR1 MNHEY and CDR2 SMNVEV (reference sequence). Trimming cost V 6 bases and J 2 bases; bases outside gene matches: 10. CDR3 DNA: TGTGCCAGCAGGGATTTACCGGGACAGGGGCCCTACGAGCAGTACTTC. This sequence encodes CASRDLPGQGPYEQYF.